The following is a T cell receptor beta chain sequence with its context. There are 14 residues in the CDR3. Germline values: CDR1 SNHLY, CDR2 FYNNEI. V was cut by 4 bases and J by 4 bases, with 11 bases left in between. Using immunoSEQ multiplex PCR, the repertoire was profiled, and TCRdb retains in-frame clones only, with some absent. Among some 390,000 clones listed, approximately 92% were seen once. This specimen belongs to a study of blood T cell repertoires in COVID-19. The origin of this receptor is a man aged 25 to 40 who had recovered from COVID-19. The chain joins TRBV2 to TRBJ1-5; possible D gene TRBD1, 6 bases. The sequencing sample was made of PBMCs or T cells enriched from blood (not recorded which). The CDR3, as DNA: TGTGCCAGCAGTGGGGGGGGCTGGAATCAGCCCCAGCATTTT. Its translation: CASSGGGWNQPQHF.